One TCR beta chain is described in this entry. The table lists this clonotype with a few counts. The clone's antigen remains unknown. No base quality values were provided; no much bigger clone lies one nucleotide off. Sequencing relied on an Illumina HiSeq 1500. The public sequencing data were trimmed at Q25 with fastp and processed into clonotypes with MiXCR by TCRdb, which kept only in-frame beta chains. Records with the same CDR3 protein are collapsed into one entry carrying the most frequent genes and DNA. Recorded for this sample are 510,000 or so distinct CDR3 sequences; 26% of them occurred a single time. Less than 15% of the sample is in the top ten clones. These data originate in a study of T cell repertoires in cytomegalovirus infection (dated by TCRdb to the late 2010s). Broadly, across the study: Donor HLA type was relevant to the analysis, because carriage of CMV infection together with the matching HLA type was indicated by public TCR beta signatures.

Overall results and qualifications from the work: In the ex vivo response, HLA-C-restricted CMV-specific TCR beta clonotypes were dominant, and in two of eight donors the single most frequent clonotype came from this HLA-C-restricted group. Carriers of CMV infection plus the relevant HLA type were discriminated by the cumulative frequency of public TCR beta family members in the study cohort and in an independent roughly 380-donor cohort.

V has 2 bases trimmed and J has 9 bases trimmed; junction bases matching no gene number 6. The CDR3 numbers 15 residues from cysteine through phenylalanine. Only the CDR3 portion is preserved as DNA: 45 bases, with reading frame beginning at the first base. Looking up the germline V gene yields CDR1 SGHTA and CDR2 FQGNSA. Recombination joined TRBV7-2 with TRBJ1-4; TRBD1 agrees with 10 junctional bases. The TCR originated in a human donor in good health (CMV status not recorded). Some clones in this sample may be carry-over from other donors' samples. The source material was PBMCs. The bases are TGTGCCAGCAGCTTATACCGGGACAGGGGACAAAAACTGTTTTTT. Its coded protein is CASSLYRDRGQKLFF.